Below, one T cell receptor (beta chain) is given with its context. The antigen is not known. Data came from immunoSEQ multiplex PCR; TCRdb stores just in-frame clones and leaves some out. The top ten clones hold around 0.73% of a sample with approximately 100,000 clones, about 90% of them seen once. The CDR3 has 15 amino acids. Looked up from germline, CDR1 is LNHDA and CDR2 is SQIVND (reference sequence). V was cut by 6 bases and J by 0 bases, with 12 bases left in between. This sample stems from a study of a mutant IDH1 vaccine in newly diagnosed glioma. Study-level background: The study started vaccination 4-6 weeks after radiotherapy alone, or with temozolomide cycles. The study, taken as a whole, reports: Pseudoprogression seemed unlinked to shifts in top peripheral T cell clonotypes.

Sample time point: week 47, end of study. The vaccine gave 300 ug of a 20-mer mutant IDH1 peptide subcutaneously per dose. Each of the donors came in with new WHO grade 3 or 4 astrocytomas that were IDH1-mutant and ATRX-lost. The specimen was PBMCs, collected from a glioma patient whose treatment included an IDH1 peptide vaccine. The rearrangement joins TRBV19 to TRBJ2-1, with D unclear. The clonotype comes from a woman between 50 and 59 years old with glioma. The CDR3 region has the DNA TGTGCCAGTAGGCCTCTCGTTAGCTCCTACAATGAGCAGTTCTTC. It is translated as CASRPLVSSYNEQFF.